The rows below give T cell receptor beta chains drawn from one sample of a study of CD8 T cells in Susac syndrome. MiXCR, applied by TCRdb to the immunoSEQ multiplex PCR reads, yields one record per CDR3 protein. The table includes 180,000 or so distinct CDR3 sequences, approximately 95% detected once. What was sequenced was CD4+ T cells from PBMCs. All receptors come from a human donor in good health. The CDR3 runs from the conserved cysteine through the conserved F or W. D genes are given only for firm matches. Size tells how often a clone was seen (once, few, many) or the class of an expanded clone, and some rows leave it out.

cdr3_nt: TGTGCCAGCAGCCTGGCGGGACAGGGTCGGGAGACCCAGTACTTC; cdr3_aa: CASSLAGQGRETQYF; clone_size: .; v_call: TRBV7-3; j_call: TRBJ2-5; cdr3_length: 15; d_call: TRBD1
cdr3_nt: TGCGCCAGCAGCTTGGAGGGAACTAATGAAAAACTGTTTTTT; cdr3_aa: CASSLEGTNEKLFF; clone_size: .; v_call: TRBV5-1; j_call: TRBJ1-4; cdr3_length: 14; d_call: .
cdr3_nt: TGTGCCAGCAGTTTTAATAAGGACCAGGCCGTGTACTTC; cdr3_aa: CASSFNKDQAVYF; clone_size: .; v_call: TRBV11-1; j_call: TRBJ2-4; cdr3_length: 13; d_call: .
cdr3_nt: TGTGCCAGCAGTACCGTAGCGGGAGACCGGAACGAGCAGTACTTC; cdr3_aa: CASSTVAGDRNEQYF; clone_size: .; v_call: TRBV28; j_call: TRBJ2-7; cdr3_length: 15; d_call: TRBD2
cdr3_nt: TGCAGCCCCCCTAGCAGATACACCGGGGAGCTGTTTTTT; cdr3_aa: CSPPSRYTGELFF; clone_size: .; v_call: TRBV29-1; j_call: TRBJ2-2; cdr3_length: 13; d_call: .
cdr3_nt: TGCAGTGCTAGGGAGGGTCCCTTC; cdr3_aa: CSAREGPF; clone_size: .; v_call: TRBV20-1; j_call: TRBJ2-4; cdr3_length: 8; d_call: .
cdr3_nt: TGTGCCAGTAGTCCCCCCGGGGAGACCCAGTACTTC; cdr3_aa: CASSPPGETQYF; clone_size: .; v_call: TRBV18; j_call: TRBJ2-5; cdr3_length: 12; d_call: .
cdr3_nt: TGCAGCGTTACAGATCATTACGATGGCTACACCTTC; cdr3_aa: CSVTDHYDGYTF; clone_size: .; v_call: TRBV29-1; j_call: TRBJ1-2; cdr3_length: 12; d_call: .
cdr3_nt: TGTGCCAGCAGGAATCGCACCGGGGAGCTGTTTTTT; cdr3_aa: CASRNRTGELFF; clone_size: .; v_call: TRBV2; j_call: TRBJ2-2; cdr3_length: 12; d_call: .
cdr3_nt: TGTGCCTGGAGTTCCCCGGCAGGGCTGGGCTACACCTTC; cdr3_aa: CAWSSPAGLGYTF; clone_size: .; v_call: TRBV30; j_call: TRBJ1-2; cdr3_length: 13; d_call: .
cdr3_nt: TGCAGCGTTGTAACAGGGTCGCATCAGCCCCAGCATTTT; cdr3_aa: CSVVTGSHQPQHF; clone_size: .; v_call: TRBV29-1; j_call: TRBJ1-5; cdr3_length: 13; d_call: .
cdr3_nt: TGTGCCAGCACCATGAGGGGATTCCCCCCACTTGGGGAGCAGTACTTC; cdr3_aa: CASTMRGFPPLGEQYF; clone_size: .; v_call: TRBV28; j_call: TRBJ2-7; cdr3_length: 16; d_call: .
cdr3_nt: TGTGCCAGCAGTTCGGGCGGACAGGGTACGTACAATGAGCAGTTCTTC; cdr3_aa: CASSSGGQGTYNEQFF; clone_size: .; v_call: TRBV28; j_call: TRBJ2-1; cdr3_length: 16; d_call: TRBD1
cdr3_nt: TGTGCCAGCAGTTATTCCTACAGGGGGGACACTGAAGCTTTCTTT; cdr3_aa: CASSYSYRGDTEAFF; clone_size: .; v_call: TRBV6-5; j_call: TRBJ1-1; cdr3_length: 15; d_call: TRBD1
cdr3_nt: TGCAGCGTTGCCAGGCAGGGAAGCTCCTACGAGCAGTACTTC; cdr3_aa: CSVARQGSSYEQYF; clone_size: .; v_call: TRBV29-1; j_call: TRBJ2-7; cdr3_length: 14; d_call: .
cdr3_nt: TGCGCCAGCAGTCAAGACAGGGCTAGCTCCTACAATGAGCAGTTCTTC; cdr3_aa: CASSQDRASSYNEQFF; clone_size: .; v_call: TRBV5-1; j_call: TRBJ2-1; cdr3_length: 16; d_call: TRBD1
cdr3_nt: TGTGCCTGGAGTGTACTCGCGGCTAGCACAGATACGCAGTATTTT; cdr3_aa: CAWSVLAASTDTQYF; clone_size: .; v_call: TRBV30; j_call: TRBJ2-3; cdr3_length: 15; d_call: .
cdr3_nt: TGCAGTGCCCGCCCTGACAGGGACTATGGCTACACCTTC; cdr3_aa: CSARPDRDYGYTF; clone_size: once; v_call: TRBV20-1; j_call: TRBJ1-2; cdr3_length: 13; d_call: TRBD1
cdr3_nt: TGTGCCAGCTCACCGGAGACGGGGAGCAATCAGCCCCAGCATTTT; cdr3_aa: CASSPETGSNQPQHF; clone_size: .; v_call: TRBV18; j_call: TRBJ1-5; cdr3_length: 15; d_call: .
cdr3_nt: TGTGCCAGCAGCTTAAACGATCAGCCCCAGCATTTT; cdr3_aa: CASSLNDQPQHF; clone_size: .; v_call: TRBV11-2; j_call: TRBJ1-5; cdr3_length: 12; d_call: .
cdr3_nt: TGTGCCAGCTCAACAGGGGGCGACGGCTACACCTTC; cdr3_aa: CASSTGGDGYTF; clone_size: .; v_call: TRBV18; j_call: TRBJ1-2; cdr3_length: 12; d_call: TRBD1
cdr3_nt: TGTGCCAGCAGCGCCCGGACAGTTCCCACAGATACGCAGTATTTT; cdr3_aa: CASSARTVPTDTQYF; clone_size: once; v_call: TRBV9; j_call: TRBJ2-3; cdr3_length: 15; d_call: .
cdr3_nt: TGCAGCGTTGGCGGGGGGTATGGCTACACCTTC; cdr3_aa: CSVGGGYGYTF; clone_size: .; v_call: TRBV29-1; j_call: TRBJ1-2; cdr3_length: 11; d_call: .
cdr3_nt: TGTGCCAGTAGTATGGGACTAGCTTCAGATACGCAGTATTTT; cdr3_aa: CASSMGLASDTQYF; clone_size: few; v_call: TRBV19; j_call: TRBJ2-3; cdr3_length: 14; d_call: TRBD2
cdr3_nt: TGCAGCGTTACGGGACTAGCGGGAGCTCGCACAGATACGCAGTATTTT; cdr3_aa: CSVTGLAGARTDTQYF; clone_size: once; v_call: TRBV29-1; j_call: TRBJ2-3; cdr3_length: 16; d_call: TRBD2
cdr3_nt: TGTGCCACCAGTGGTTTCTCGGACGGCGCCAATGAGCAGTTCTTC; cdr3_aa: CATSGFSDGANEQFF; clone_size: .; v_call: TRBV24-1; j_call: TRBJ2-1; cdr3_length: 15; d_call: .
cdr3_nt: TGTGCCAGCAGTCGTGGGGGCCAGAGCTACGAGCAGTACTTC; cdr3_aa: CASSRGGQSYEQYF; clone_size: .; v_call: TRBV6-2/TRBV6-3; j_call: TRBJ2-7; cdr3_length: 14; d_call: .
cdr3_nt: TGCAGCGTCGAGGGGACTAATACAGATACGCAGTATTTT; cdr3_aa: CSVEGTNTDTQYF; clone_size: .; v_call: TRBV29-1; j_call: TRBJ2-3; cdr3_length: 13; d_call: TRBD2
cdr3_nt: TGTGCCTGGAGTGTCGGGCAGGGGAGCACTGAAGCTTTCTTT; cdr3_aa: CAWSVGQGSTEAFF; clone_size: once; v_call: TRBV30; j_call: TRBJ1-1; cdr3_length: 14; d_call: .
cdr3_nt: TGTGCCAGCAGCCCCGGACTAGCCCCAGAGACCCAGTACTTC; cdr3_aa: CASSPGLAPETQYF; clone_size: .; v_call: TRBV12-3/TRBV12-4; j_call: TRBJ2-5; cdr3_length: 14; d_call: TRBD2
cdr3_nt: TGCAGTGCCCTCACGGGGACAGGGATCAACGAGCAGTACTTC; cdr3_aa: CSALTGTGINEQYF; clone_size: .; v_call: TRBV20-1; j_call: TRBJ2-7; cdr3_length: 14; d_call: TRBD1